The rows below give T cell receptor beta chains drawn from one sample of a study of identical twins. Using its own MiXCR run on the 5' RACE reads, TCRdb lists one record per CDR3 protein. This table has hundreds of thousands of distinct CDR3 sequences, 21% appearing once. This same sample was also taken into another study, of T cells expressing NK-cell markers.

Source material: PBMCs. The receptors originated from a young woman in good health. Each CDR3 is given without its conserved first and last residue. Fields, in order: V gene, D gene, J gene, CDR3 protein. The D gene is left open where the match is weak.

TRBV10-3	.	TRBJ2-3	AISGGGGTDTQY
TRBV20-1	TRBD1	TRBJ2-4	SASPPTGNPNIQY
TRBV2	.	TRBJ2-3	ASSAREGVRDTQY
TRBV6-2/TRBV6-3	.	TRBJ2-7	ASGWTYEQY
TRBV12-3/TRBV12-4	.	TRBJ2-1	ASSLRNHNEQF
TRBV20-1	TRBD2	TRBJ2-5	SAPRLARQETQY
TRBV20-1	.	TRBJ1-1	SNRRYTEAF
TRBV5-6	.	TRBJ2-1	ASSLVRLASYNEQF
TRBV6-6	.	TRBJ2-7	ATKGPSRYEQY
TRBV12-3/TRBV12-4	TRBD1	TRBJ1-1	ASSSNRGREAF
TRBV4-2	TRBD2	TRBJ2-3	ASSQEGLAGDSDTQY
TRBV7-3	.	TRBJ2-5	ASSLRLGPMETQY
TRBV20-1	TRBD2	TRBJ2-5	SARGLAGGKTQY
TRBV6-1	.	TRBJ1-2	ASSEAPSDGPYGYT
TRBV12-3/TRBV12-4	TRBD2	TRBJ2-3	ASSVRLAGGIDTQY
TRBV12-3/TRBV12-4	TRBD2	TRBJ2-3	ASTDSGAQGDTQY
TRBV7-7	.	TRBJ2-1	ASSRGGYNEQF
TRBV7-9	.	TRBJ2-1	ASSLDQGAYNEQF
TRBV7-6	.	TRBJ2-7	ASQGQVDYEQY
TRBV29-1	.	TRBJ2-5	SASGFQETQY
TRBV20-1	.	TRBJ2-5	SASGQLQETQY
TRBV20-1	TRBD1	TRBJ1-1	SARDFGTGGTEAF
TRBV20-1	.	TRBJ2-1	SAIRTRLEQF
TRBV4-3	.	TRBJ2-2	ASRKPTGELF
TRBV5-6	.	TRBJ2-7	ASSLGGRRYEQY
TRBV20-1	.	TRBJ2-7	SARDGDLHSGYEQY
TRBV5-1	.	TRBJ1-1	ASSLARPNTEAF
TRBV20-1	.	TRBJ1-2	SARPPTHHGYT
TRBV18	TRBD1	TRBJ1-3	ASSPGGQGAGNTIY
TRBV5-1	.	TRBJ2-3	ASSWGDFTDTQY
TRBV11-2	.	TRBJ1-2	ATGKTPGGVGDGYT
TRBV4-3	TRBD2	TRBJ2-5	ASSQDQGLAVSETQY
TRBV7-9	TRBD1	TRBJ2-7	ASSLAGQGPNEQY
TRBV5-5	.	TRBJ1-5	ASSLADGRSRAQH
TRBV18	.	TRBJ2-5	ASSPLQGQETQY
TRBV2	.	TRBJ2-3	ASSEEGGADTQY
TRBV12-3/TRBV12-4	.	TRBJ1-4	ASSTPKGVSEKLF
TRBV5-8	.	TRBJ1-2	ASSLRSYGYT
TRBV7-9	.	TRBJ2-2	ASSSSLGSSTGELF
TRBV20-1	.	TRBJ1-2	SAYPSPVVYGYT
TRBV5-1	.	TRBJ2-5	ASSLLGNQETQY
TRBV9	.	TRBJ2-7	ASSGSPHRGNYEQY
TRBV7-9	TRBD1	TRBJ2-7	ASSEKTGVALSYEQY
TRBV6-5	.	TRBJ2-5	ASSYGQGTETQY
TRBV12-3/TRBV12-4	.	TRBJ1-3	ASSPRGGSSGNTIY
TRBV28	.	TRBJ2-3	ASSLWALGTSTDTQY
TRBV12-3/TRBV12-4	.	TRBJ1-2	ASSLQGPEGYT
TRBV9	.	TRBJ2-3	ASSVVSGSTDTQY